This TCR beta chain was identified during a study of neurological immune-mediated disorders. Findings and limits, study-wide: One related-CDR3 cluster, found by phylogenetic grouping, held repertoires of 18 of 34 multiple sclerosis patients and is a possible signature. The most TCR clonal expansion was seen in HTLV-1-associated myelopathy, whereas the least was seen in multiple sclerosis, below the level in healthy controls. In multiple sclerosis patients, the repertoire cluster was unrelated to clinical or MRI findings.

The CDR3 runs 13 residues. Germline CDR1 reads SNHLY; CDR2 reads FYNNEI. V was pared by 7 bases and J by 6 bases, with 13 bases between. TCRdb reprocessed the 5' RACE reads with MiXCR, giving one entry per CDR3 protein. This sample has under 85,000 distinct CDR3 sequences, with roughly 5% found just once. This clonotype was detected many times. Its specificity is not known. Sample: PBMCs. The clonotype comes from a human donor with multiple sclerosis. The donor label of this sample is uncertain. The chain is built from TRBV2 and TRBJ2-1; weak D call: TRBD2 (5 bases). The CDR3 region has the DNA TGTGCCAGCAAGGTTAGCGCAGTCAATGAGCAGTTCTTC. Translating it yields CASKVSAVNEQFF.